The clone carrying this T cell receptor (beta chain) has more than one count but fewer than ten. Its antigen is unidentified. Primers: 60 Vbeta forward and 13 Jbeta reverse. Only in-frame clones appear in the TCRdb table, and some are missing; sequencing was by immunoSEQ multiplex PCR. The table records 200,000 to 250,000 clones, 82% of them present only once. These data belong to a study of cytomegalovirus exposure and HLA in healthy donors. Study-level findings and limits: Both high specificity and high sensitivity reportedly marked the classifier's diagnosis of cytomegalovirus status. Among TCR sequences, most were rare, though some public TCRs appeared in many donors.

Germline CDR1 and CDR2: SGHTA and FQGNSA. V lost 5 bases to trimming and J lost 10 bases; unmatched junction nucleotides: 13. The CDR3 has 15 amino acids. Likely unrecorded immune exposures existed in these nominally healthy donors. The chain combines TRBV7-2 with TRBJ2-1; 8 bases are a match to TRBD2. The receptor comes from a woman in her thirties or forties in good health and CMV-seronegative. Sequencing was carried out using PBMCs. Written as DNA, the CDR3 is TGTGCCAGCAGCGTCACTAGCGGAGGGAGAGGGGAGCAGTTCTTC. It yields the protein CASSVTSGGRGEQFF.